One sample yielded the 13 T cell receptor beta chains listed below, sequenced in a study of blood T cell repertoires in COVID-19. Sequencing used immunoSEQ multiplex PCR; TCRdb keeps in-frame clones, though not all of them. The sample lists 110,000 to 150,000 clones, roughly 79% occurring once. The sequencing input was peripheral blood. The receptors originated from a woman aged 60-75 years with acute or convalescent COVID-19.

The chain has TRBV7-3 and TRBJ2-3; D is unresolved. This CDR3 is 13 amino acids long. Germline values: CDR1 SGHTA, CDR2 FQGTGA. Trimming stripped 3 bases from V and 6 bases from J, with 10 bases between. The CDR3 nucleotides read TGTGCCAGCAGCTTTCAGGTGGCGGATACGCAGTATTTT. It specifies CASSFQVADTQYF.

The chain links TRBV29-1 to TRBJ2-3; a possible D gene is TRBD2 (6 bases). This CDR3 is built from 14 residues. The V end was cut by 7 bases, the J end by 6 bases, with 20 bases between. Germline V gene data show CDR1 as SQVTM and CDR2 as ANQGSEA. CDR3 sequence reads: CSAGGSHRRDTQYF. The CDR3 coding sequence is TGCAGCGCTGGGGGGTCCCACAGAAGGGATACGCAGTATTTT.

The genes are TRBV29-1 and TRBJ2-7, with a possible D match to TRBD2 (6 bases). Germline V gene lookup returns CDR1 SQVTM and CDR2 ANQGSEA. This CDR3 region has 13 residues. V was clipped by 4 bases and J by 1 base, with 11 bases between them. The CDR3 sequence: CSVGEAASYEQYF. CDR3 DNA sequence: TGCAGCGTTGGGGAGGCAGCTTCCTACGAGCAGTACTTC.

V usage is TRBV30 and J usage is TRBJ2-5; 11 nucleotides line up with TRBD2. V shed 3 bases and J 3 bases; nucleotides not matched to a gene: 0. CDR1 and CDR2 (germline): GTSNPN, SVGIG (reference sequence). The CDR3 is 13 amino acids. The CDR3 DNA is TGTGCCTGGAGGGGACTAGCGGAAGAGACCCAGTACTTC. This gives the protein CAWRGLAEETQYF.

The chain joins TRBV2 to TRBJ2-7; 9 nucleotides match TRBD2. The CDR3 sequence is 15 residues long. The V gene's germline CDR1 is SNHLY and CDR2 FYNNEI. V shed 6 bases, J shed 6 bases, and the junction held 12 bases outside the gene matches. Here the CDR3 DNA reads TGTGCCAGCAGCGTCGAACTAGCGGGCTCCGCCGAGCAGTACTTC. This sequence encodes CASSVELAGSAEQYF. The entire variable domain, with the rest obtained from reference TRBV2 and TRBJ2-7, is as follows: EPEVTQTPSHQVTQMGQEVILRCVPISNHLYFYWYRQILGQKVEFLVSFYNNEISEKSEIFDDQFSVERPDGSNFTLKIRSTKLEDSAMYFCASSVELAGSAEQYFGPGTRLTVT.

This chain links TRBV19 with TRBJ2-2; D is unclear. The germline V gene encodes CDR1 LNHDA and CDR2 SQIVND (reference sequence). The germline V and J ends were trimmed by 5 bases and 4 bases, with 5 bases remaining between them. CDR3 length equals 12 residues. The CDR3 DNA sequence: TGTGCCAGTAGTGAGTTCACCGGGGAGCTGTTTTTT. Protein: CASSEFTGELFF.

The chain recombines TRBV6-1 with TRBJ2-2; D not certain. The V gene lost 2 bases and the J gene lost 0 bases, with 13 bases spanning the gap. Germline lookup yields CDR1 MNHNS and CDR2 SASEGT. This CDR3 has 17 residues. The CDR3 DNA reads as TGTGCCAGCAGTGAACGTCGGTCCGAGCCGAACACCGGGGAGCTGTTTTTT. It is translated as CASSERRSEPNTGELFF.

The V and J genes are TRBV7-9 and TRBJ2-2; 7 nucleotides agree with TRBD1. This CDR3 is built from 16 residues. V shed 3 bases, J shed 3 bases, and the junction held 7 bases outside the gene matches. Germline CDR1 SEHNR, CDR2 FQNEAQ (reference sequence). DNA for the CDR3: TGTGCCAGCAGCTTGGGCAAGGGGGCGGACACCGGGGAGCTGTTTTTT. As protein: CASSLGKGADTGELFF.

This rearrangement joins TRBV7-3 to TRBJ2-2; 8 bases line up with TRBD2. Germline trimming cut 4 bases from V and 4 bases from J; bases unmatched to any gene: 8. The germline CDR1 and CDR2 sequences are SGHTA and FQGTGA. This CDR3 is 16 amino acids long. CDR3 amino acids: CASSSKGLDGTGELFF. CDR3 coding DNA: TGTGCCAGCAGCTCCAAGGGACTAGACGGCACCGGGGAGCTGTTTTTT.

This clone was detected a few times. V usage is TRBV5-1 and J usage is TRBJ2-7; perhaps TRBD1 as D (6 bases). The germline V and J ends were trimmed by 5 bases and 2 bases, with 14 bases remaining between them. Per germline, CDR1 SGHRS and CDR2 YFSETQ. The CDR3 consists of 14 residues. CDR3 coding DNA: TGCGCCAGCAGGCCCGACAGGCCTCCCTACGAGCAGTACTTC. Protein: CASRPDRPPYEQYF.

Only a few counts were recorded for this clone. This chain connects TRBV9 to TRBJ2-7; 11 bases fit TRBD2. With V trimmed by 3 bases and J by 4 bases, 9 bases remained unmatched. Looked up from germline, CDR1 is SGDLS and CDR2 is YYNGEE. CDR3 length equals 16 residues. This chain's CDR3 is CASSAGTSGGGYEQYF. The CDR3 nucleotides read TGTGCCAGCAGCGCCGGGACTAGCGGAGGGGGGTACGAGCAGTACTTC.

CDR3 in DNA: TGTGCCAGCAGCGTCCGGGACTGGCCGAACACTGAAGCTTTCTTT. Translated, it gives CASSVRDWPNTEAFF. This chain links TRBV9 with TRBJ1-1; a possible D gene is TRBD1 (5 bases). Trimming left V 2 bases short and J 1 base short, with 12 bases between. The CDR3 extends over 15 amino acids. Per the germline V gene, CDR1 is SGDLS and CDR2 is YYNGEE.

This clone was detected only once. The rearrangement uses TRBV5-1 and TRBJ2-7; 7 bases map to TRBD1. Germline V gene lookup returns CDR1 SGHRS and CDR2 YFSETQ. The CDR3 spans 14 residues. With 4 bases clipped from V and 5 bases from J, the junction kept 9 bases outside the gene matches. The CDR3 loop is CASSEGQSYNEQYF. The CDR3, as DNA: TGCGCCAGCAGCGAGGGACAGTCCTACAACGAGCAGTACTTC.